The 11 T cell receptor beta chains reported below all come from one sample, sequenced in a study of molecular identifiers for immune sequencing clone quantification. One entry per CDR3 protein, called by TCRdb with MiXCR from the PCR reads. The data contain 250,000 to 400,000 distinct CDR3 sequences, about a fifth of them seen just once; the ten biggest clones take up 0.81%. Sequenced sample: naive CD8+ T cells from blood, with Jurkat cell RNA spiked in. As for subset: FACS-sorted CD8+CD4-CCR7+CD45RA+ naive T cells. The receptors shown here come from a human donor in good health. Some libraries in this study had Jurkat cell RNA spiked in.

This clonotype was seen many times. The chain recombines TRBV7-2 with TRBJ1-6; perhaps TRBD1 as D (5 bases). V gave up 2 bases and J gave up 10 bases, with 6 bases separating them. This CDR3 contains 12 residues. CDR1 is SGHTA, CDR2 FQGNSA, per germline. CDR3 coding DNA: TGTGCCAGCAGCTTATGGGGCTCACCCCTCCACTTT. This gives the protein CASSLWGSPLHF.

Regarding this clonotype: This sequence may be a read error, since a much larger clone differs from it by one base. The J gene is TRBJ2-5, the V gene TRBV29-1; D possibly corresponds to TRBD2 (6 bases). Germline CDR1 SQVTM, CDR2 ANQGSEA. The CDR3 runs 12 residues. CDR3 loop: CSVLGLGETRYF. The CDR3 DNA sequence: TGCAGCGTTTTGGGACTTGGAGAGACCCGGTACTTC.

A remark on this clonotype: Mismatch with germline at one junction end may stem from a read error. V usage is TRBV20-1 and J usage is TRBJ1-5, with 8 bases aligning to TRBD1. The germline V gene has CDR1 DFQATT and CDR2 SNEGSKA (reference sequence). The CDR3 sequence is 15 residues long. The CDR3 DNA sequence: TGCAGTGCTGCCCCGGGACAGGTCTCGGGTCAGCCCCAGCGTTTT. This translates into CSAAPGQVSGQPQRF.

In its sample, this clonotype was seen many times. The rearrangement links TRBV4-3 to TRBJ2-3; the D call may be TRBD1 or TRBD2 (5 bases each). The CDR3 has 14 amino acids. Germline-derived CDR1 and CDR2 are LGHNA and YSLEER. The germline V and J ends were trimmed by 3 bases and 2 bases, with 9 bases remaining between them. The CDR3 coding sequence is TGCGCCAGCAGCCAGGGGGTCAACACAGATACGCAGTATTTT. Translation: CASSQGVNTDTQYF.

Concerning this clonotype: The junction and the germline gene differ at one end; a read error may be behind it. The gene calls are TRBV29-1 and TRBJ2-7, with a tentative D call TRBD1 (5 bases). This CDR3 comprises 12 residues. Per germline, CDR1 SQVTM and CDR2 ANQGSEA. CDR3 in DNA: TGCAGCGTCGAAGGGGCTCCCGAAGAGCAGTACTTC. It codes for CSVEGAPEEQYF.

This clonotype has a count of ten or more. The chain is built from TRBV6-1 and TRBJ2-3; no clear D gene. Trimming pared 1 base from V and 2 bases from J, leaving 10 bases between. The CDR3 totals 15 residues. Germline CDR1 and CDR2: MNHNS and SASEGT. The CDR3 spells CASSEVVRDTDTQYF. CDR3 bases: TGTGCCAGCAGTGAAGTTGTAAGGGACACAGATACGCAGTATTTT.

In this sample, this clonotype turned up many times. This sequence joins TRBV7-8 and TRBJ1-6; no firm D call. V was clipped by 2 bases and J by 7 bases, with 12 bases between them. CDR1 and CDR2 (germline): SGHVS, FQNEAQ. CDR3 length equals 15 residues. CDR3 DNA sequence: TGTGCCAGCAGCTTAAGTCCCGGCGGGAATTCACCCCTCCACTTT. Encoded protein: CASSLSPGGNSPLHF.

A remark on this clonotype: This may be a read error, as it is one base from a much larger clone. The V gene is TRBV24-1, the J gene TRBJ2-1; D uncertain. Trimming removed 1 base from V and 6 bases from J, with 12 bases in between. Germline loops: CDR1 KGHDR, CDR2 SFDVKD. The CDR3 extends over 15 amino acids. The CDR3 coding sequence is TGTGCCACCAGTGATTTTGGGGTCAGAACCAATGAGCAGTTCTTC. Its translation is CATSDFGVRTNEQFF.

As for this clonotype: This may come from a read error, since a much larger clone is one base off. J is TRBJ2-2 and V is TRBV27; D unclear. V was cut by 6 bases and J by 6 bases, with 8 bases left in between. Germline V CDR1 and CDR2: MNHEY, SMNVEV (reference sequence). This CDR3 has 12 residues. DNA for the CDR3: TGTGCCAGCAGAACTTACGCCGGGGAGCTGTTTTTT. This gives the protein CASRTYAGELFF.

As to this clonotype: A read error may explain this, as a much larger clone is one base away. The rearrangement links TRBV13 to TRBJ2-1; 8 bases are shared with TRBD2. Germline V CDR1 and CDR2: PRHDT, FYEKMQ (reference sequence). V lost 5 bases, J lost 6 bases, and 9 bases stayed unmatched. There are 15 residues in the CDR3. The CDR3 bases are TGTGCCAGCAGCCAACCTAGCAGCGGGGGCAATGAGCAGTTCTTC. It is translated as CASSQPSSGGNEQFF.

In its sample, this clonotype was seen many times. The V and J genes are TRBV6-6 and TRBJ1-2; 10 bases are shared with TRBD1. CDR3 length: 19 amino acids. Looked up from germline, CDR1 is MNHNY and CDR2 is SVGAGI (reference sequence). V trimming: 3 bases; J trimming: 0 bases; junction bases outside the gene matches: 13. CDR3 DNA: TGTGCCAGCAGTTATTCCCCGGGACAGGGGATATCGTCTAACTATGGCTACACCTTC. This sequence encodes CASSYSPGQGISSNYGYTF.